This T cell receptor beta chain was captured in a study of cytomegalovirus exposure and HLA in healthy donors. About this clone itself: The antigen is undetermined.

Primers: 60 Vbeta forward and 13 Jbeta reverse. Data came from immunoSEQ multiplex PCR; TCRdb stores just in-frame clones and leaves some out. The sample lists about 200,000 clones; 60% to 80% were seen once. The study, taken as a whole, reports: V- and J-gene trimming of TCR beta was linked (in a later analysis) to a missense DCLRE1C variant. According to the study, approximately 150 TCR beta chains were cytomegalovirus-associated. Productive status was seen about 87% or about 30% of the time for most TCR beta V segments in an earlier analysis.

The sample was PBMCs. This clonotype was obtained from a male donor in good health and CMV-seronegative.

The CDR3 nucleotides are TGTGCCAGCAGCTTGGGGCCTACGGGCACCGGGGAGCTGTTTTTT. This codes for CASSLGPTGTGELFF. The chain has TRBV5-4 and TRBJ2-2; no firm D call. The CDR3 is 15 residues long. The germline CDR1 and CDR2 sequences are SGHNT and YYREEE (reference sequence). Trimming removed 0 bases at V and 4 bases at J, with 10 bases between.